The TCR beta chain under discussion was sequenced for a study of blood T cell repertoires in COVID-19 (TCRdb year 2020). Context from the whole study: Samples covering the acute and convalescent phases of COVID-19 were provided by collaborators in the United States, Italy and Spain. The material from the prospective study consisted of cDNA or gDNA derived from T cells, B-cell-depleted T cells, or PBMCs. The dataset comprised deeply sampled blood TCRbeta repertoires from subjects exposed to, actively infected with, or recovered from COVID-19. A freely available public database, intended as a resource for researchers studying the immune response to SARS-CoV-2, is where the repertoires were released. Samples were obtained from the ongoing ImmuneRACE study (first 160 participants) and from roughly 1,300 subjects provided by 6 global collaborators. A de-identified subject ID, COVID-19 status, age in years and sex were almost always included in the sample metadata. HLA class I and class II types, where available, came from metadata supplied by the sample provider rather than from assay-based typing. Broad study findings and their caveats: The quantity of clinical and demographic metadata differed by source and by participant and was supplied without curation.

V is pruned by 2 bases and J by 0 bases, leaving 10 bases of the junction without a gene match. Per the germline V gene (reference sequence), GTSNPN is the CDR1 and SVGIG is the CDR2. From its cysteine to its phenylalanine, the CDR3 spans 18 amino acids. Just CDR3 DNA is preserved here, 54 bases in frame from base 1. Participants in the prospective study were aged roughly 18 to 95 years, lived in under 30 United States geographic areas, and enrolled through a virtual design. Cohort assignment in the prospective study relied on participant-reported clinical history from a screening survey and a study questionnaire. Recovered participants in ImmuneRACE Cohort 3 were defined as having two consecutive negative NP/OP PCR tests, clearance from a healthcare professional, or resolution of symptoms. Each participant in the prospective study had whole blood, serum and a nasopharyngeal or oropharyngeal swab collected by mobile phlebotomists. Prospective study participants could optionally give additional blood draws and questionnaires over an approximately two-month period. Blood samples from the prospective study were shipped frozen or at room temperature prior to DNA extraction.

The immunoSEQ Assay, a bias-controlled multiplex PCR, was used to amplify TCRbeta CDR3 regions from genomic DNA. The authors' pipeline ran thus. Nucleated cell counts per sample were estimated from amplification of reference gene primers within the assay. To quantify the absolute abundance of each unique TCRbeta CDR3 rearrangement, sequence reads were collapsed and filtered. For each sample, productive Simpson clonality was calculated as the square root of Simpson's diversity index across productive rearrangements. TCRdb re-hosts the immuneACCESS table, in-frame sequences only. Its copies lack some clones; in the studies checked, an unresolved V gene accounts for under half of them, and the cause for the rest is not known. V and J calls and clone size are copied from that table; D and trimming were computed from the DNA. The sample data list 200,000 to 250,000 clones, and 65% to 85% of these were observed just once. Approximately 6.2% of the sample is in the top ten clones.

Concerning this clone: The target of this receptor is not known. No much larger clone is present one base from it, and per-base qualities are unavailable.

This clonotype was sampled from a woman between 35 and 50 years old who had recovered from COVID-19. The V and J genes are TRBV30 and TRBJ2-3, with 11 bases aligning to TRBD2. The sample consisted of PBMCs or T cells enriched from blood (not recorded which). The DNA is TGTGCCTGGAGTTCCCCGTGGGGACTAGCGGTTAGCACAGATACGCAGTATTTT. Its amino acids are CAWSSPWGLAVSTDTQYF.